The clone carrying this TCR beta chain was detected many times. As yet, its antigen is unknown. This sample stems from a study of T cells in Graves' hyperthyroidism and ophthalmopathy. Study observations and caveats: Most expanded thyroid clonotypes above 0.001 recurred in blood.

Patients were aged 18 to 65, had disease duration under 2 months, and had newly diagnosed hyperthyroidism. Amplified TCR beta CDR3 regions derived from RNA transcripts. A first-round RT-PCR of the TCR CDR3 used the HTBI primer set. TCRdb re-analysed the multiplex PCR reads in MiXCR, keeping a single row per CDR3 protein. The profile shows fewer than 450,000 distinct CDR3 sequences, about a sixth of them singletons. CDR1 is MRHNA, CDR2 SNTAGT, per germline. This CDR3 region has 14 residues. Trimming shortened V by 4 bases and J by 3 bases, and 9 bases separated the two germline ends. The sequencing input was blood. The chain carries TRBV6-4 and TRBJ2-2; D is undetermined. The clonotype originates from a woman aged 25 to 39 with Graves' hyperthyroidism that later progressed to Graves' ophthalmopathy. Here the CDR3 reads CASSAVADTGELFF. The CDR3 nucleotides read TGTGCCAGCAGTGCGGTGGCGGACACCGGGGAGCTGTTTTTT.